A selection of T cell receptor beta chains follows, all from one sample in a study of metastatic and nonmetastatic thyroid tumors. TCRdb re-called clones via MiXCR from the PCR reads. The data contain more than 10,000 clones, about an eighth of them singletons. Sequencing was carried out using blood. The receptor set was obtained from a female donor with papillary thyroid cancer or a benign thyroid nodule (not recorded which). Some clones in this sample may be carry-over from other donors' samples. CDR3s include the opening cysteine and the closing phenylalanine or tryptophan. The D gene is left open where the match is weak.

d_call	v_call	j_call	cdr3_aa
TRBD1	TRBV27	TRBJ1-6	CASRGDRGSYNSPLHF
NA	TRBV7-9	TRBJ1-6	CASSDGRTNSPLHF
TRBD2	TRBV5-5	TRBJ2-7	CASSLGPSGADYEQYF
NA	TRBV29-1	TRBJ2-5	CSARGDGGETQYF
NA	TRBV10-1	TRBJ2-3	CASRENLRETSTDTQYF
NA	TRBV28	TRBJ2-7	CASKPSLSAAYEQYF
NA	TRBV20-1	TRBJ2-7	CSARDPALGYYEQYF
NA	TRBV7-3	TRBJ2-3	CASSLTLARGTQYF
TRBD2	TRBV18	TRBJ2-7	CASSPRGPGGITEQYF
TRBD2	TRBV27	TRBJ2-5	CASSAGLAGGETQYF
NA	TRBV28	TRBJ1-1	CASSLGYTEAFF
TRBD2	TRBV18	TRBJ2-3	CASSPPELAGDTQYF
NA	TRBV27	TRBJ1-2	CASSDSGYGYTF
NA	TRBV13	TRBJ2-3	CARSGTTPDTQYF
NA	TRBV7-6	TRBJ2-2	CASSPQVGADTGELFF
NA	TRBV28	TRBJ2-3	CASRSVKETDTQYF
TRBD2	TRBV27	TRBJ2-7	CASSSLAGVNYEQYF
NA	TRBV18	TRBJ2-3	CASSAQTKDTQYF
NA	TRBV19	TRBJ2-6	CASSFGAGPGANVLTF
TRBD2	TRBV28	TRBJ2-2	CASRGAREGATGELFF
TRBD2	TRBV20-1	TRBJ2-2	CSAKRLAGILSSTGELFF
NA	TRBV7-3	TRBJ1-1	CASSLTPDKNTEAFF
TRBD1	TRBV3-1	TRBJ2-4	CASSHLAGTGRDIQYF
TRBD1	TRBV6-2/TRBV6-3	TRBJ1-1	CASSYPGTGPNTEAFF
NA	TRBV12-3/TRBV12-4	TRBJ1-3	CASSRTSSTIYF
TRBD1	TRBV11-2	TRBJ1-1	CASSLESGGLDTEAFF
NA	TRBV30	TRBJ2-4	CAWSLAVNIQYF
NA	TRBV27	TRBJ1-5	CASSFGRGDQPQHF